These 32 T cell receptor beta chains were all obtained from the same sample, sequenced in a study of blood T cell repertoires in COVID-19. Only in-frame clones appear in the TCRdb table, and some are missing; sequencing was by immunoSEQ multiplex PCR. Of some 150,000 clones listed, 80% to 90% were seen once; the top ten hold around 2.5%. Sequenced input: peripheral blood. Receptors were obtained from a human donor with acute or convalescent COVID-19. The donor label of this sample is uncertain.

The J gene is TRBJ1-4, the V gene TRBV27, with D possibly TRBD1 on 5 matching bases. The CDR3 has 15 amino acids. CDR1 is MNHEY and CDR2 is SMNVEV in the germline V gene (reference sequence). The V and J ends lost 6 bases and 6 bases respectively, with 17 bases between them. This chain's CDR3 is CASRNHGGSDEKLFF. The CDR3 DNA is TGTGCCAGCAGAAATCACGGGGGTTCCGATGAAAAACTGTTTTTT.

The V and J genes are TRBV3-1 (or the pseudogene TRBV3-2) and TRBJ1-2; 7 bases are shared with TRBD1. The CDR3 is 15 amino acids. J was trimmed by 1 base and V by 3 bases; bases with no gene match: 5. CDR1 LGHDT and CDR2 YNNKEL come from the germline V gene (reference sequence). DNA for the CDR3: TGTGCCAGCAGCCATCCCCGACAGGGTAACTATGGCTACACCTTC. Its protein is CASSHPRQGNYGYTF.

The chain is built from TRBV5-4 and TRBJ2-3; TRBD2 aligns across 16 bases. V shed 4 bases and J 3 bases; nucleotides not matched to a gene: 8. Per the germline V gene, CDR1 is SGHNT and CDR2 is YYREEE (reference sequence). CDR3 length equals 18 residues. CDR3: CASSPGLAGGPITDTQYF. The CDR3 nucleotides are TGTGCCAGCAGCCCGGGACTAGCGGGGGGGCCTATAACAGATACGCAGTATTTT.

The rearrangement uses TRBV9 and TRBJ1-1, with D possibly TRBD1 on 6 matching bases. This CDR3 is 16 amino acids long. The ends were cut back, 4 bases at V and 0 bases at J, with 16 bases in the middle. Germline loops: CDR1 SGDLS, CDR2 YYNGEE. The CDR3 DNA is TGTGCCAGCAGCCCCAGACCCCAGGGGATGAACACTGAAGCTTTCTTT. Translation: CASSPRPQGMNTEAFF.

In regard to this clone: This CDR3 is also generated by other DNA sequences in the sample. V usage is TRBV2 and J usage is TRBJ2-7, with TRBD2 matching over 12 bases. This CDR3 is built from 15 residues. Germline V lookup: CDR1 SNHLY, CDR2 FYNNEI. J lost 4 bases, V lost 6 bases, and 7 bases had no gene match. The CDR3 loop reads CASRATSGGSYEQYF. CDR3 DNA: TGTGCCAGCAGAGCAACTAGCGGGGGGAGTTACGAGCAGTACTTC.

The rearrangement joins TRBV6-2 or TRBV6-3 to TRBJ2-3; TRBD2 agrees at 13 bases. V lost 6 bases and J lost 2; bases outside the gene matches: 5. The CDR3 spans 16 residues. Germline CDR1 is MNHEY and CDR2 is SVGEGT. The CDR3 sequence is CASSVGLAGATDTQYF. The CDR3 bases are TGTGCCAGCAGCGTCGGACTAGCGGGAGCCACAGATACGCAGTATTTT.

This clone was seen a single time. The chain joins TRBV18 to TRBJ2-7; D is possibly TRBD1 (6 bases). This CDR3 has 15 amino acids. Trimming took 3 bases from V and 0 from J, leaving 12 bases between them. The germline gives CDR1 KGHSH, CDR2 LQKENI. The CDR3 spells CASSPNRDVSYEQYF. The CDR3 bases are TGTGCCAGCTCACCTAACAGGGATGTCTCCTACGAGCAGTACTTC.

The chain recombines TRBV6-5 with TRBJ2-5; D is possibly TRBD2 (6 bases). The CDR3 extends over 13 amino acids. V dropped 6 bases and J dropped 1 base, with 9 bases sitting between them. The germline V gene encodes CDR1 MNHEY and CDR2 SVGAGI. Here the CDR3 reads CASRGDFQETQYF. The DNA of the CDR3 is TGTGCCAGCAGGGGGGACTTCCAAGAGACCCAGTACTTC.

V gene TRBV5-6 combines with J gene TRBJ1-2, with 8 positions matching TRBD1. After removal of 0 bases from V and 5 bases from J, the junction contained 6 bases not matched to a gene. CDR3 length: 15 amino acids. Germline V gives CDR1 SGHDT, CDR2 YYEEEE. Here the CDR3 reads CASSLVQGAQYGYTF. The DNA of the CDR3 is TGTGCCAGCAGCTTGGTGCAGGGGGCCCAATATGGCTACACCTTC.

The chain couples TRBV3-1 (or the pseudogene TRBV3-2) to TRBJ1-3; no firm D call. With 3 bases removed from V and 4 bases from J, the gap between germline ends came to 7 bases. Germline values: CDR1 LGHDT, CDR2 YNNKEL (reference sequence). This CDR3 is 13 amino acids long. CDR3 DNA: TGTGCCAGCAGCCACTCTACGGGAAACACCATATATTTT. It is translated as CASSHSTGNTIYF.

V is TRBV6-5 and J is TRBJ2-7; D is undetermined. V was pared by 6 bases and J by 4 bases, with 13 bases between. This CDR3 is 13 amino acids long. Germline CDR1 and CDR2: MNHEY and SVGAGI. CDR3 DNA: TGTGCCAGCAGGGCTAGTCCAAATTACGAGCAGTACGTC. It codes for CASRASPNYEQYV.

In DNA, the CDR3 is TGTGCCAGCAGTGCCTACCTAACTAGCGGGGGGGCCGGGGAGCTGTTTTTT. Encoded protein: CASSAYLTSGGAGELFF. The rearrangement joins TRBV6-1 to TRBJ2-2; 13 bases fit TRBD2. CDR1 and CDR2 (germline): MNHNS, SASEGT. The CDR3 consists of 17 residues. Unmatched junction bases numbered 8, after V lost 4 bases and J lost 6 bases.

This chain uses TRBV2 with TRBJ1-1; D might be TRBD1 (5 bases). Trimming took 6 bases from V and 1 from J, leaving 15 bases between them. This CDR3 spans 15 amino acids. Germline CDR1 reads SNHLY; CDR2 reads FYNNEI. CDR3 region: CASSALGVANTEAFF. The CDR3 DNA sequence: TGTGCCAGCAGCGCCCTAGGGGTCGCGAACACTGAAGCTTTCTTT.

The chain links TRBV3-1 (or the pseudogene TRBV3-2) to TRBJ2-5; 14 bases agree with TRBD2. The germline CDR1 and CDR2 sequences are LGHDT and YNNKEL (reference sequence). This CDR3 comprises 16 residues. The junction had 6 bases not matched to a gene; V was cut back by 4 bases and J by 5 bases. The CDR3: CASSLRTSGGRETQYF. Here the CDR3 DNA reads TGTGCCAGCAGCCTCCGGACTAGCGGGGGGAGGGAGACCCAGTACTTC.

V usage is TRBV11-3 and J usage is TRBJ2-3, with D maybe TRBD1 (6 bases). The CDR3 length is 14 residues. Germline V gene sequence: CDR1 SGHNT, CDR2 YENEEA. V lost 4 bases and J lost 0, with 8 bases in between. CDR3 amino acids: CASSSTGSTDTQYF. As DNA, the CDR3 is TGTGCCAGCAGCTCTACAGGGAGCACAGATACGCAGTATTTT.

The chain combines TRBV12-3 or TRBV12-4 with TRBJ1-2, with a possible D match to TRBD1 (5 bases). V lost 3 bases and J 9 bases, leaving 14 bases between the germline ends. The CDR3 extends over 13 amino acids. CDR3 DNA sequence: TGTGCCAGCAGTTTTCGGCAGGAGGGGAGCTACACCTTC. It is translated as CASSFRQEGSYTF.

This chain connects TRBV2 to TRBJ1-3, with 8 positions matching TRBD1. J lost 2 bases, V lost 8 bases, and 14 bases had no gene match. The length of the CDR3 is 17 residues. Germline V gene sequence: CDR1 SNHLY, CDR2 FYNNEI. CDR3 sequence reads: CASFPGGPLSAGNTIYF. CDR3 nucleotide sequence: TGTGCCAGCTTTCCAGGGGGCCCCCTCTCAGCTGGAAACACCATATATTTT.

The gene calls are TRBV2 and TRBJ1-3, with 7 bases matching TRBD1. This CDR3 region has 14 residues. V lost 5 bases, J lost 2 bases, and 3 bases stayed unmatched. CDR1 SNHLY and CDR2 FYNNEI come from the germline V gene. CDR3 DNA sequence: TGTGCCAGCAGTCCCGACAGGGCTGGAAACACCATATATTTT. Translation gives CASSPDRAGNTIYF.

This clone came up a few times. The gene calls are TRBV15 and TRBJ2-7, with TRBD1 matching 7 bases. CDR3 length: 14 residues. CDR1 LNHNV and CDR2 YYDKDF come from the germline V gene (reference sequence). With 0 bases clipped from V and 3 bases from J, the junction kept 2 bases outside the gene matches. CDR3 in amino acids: CATSREGGDYEQYF. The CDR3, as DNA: TGTGCCACCAGCAGAGAAGGGGGCGACTACGAGCAGTACTTC. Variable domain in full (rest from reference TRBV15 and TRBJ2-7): DAMVIQNPRYQVTQFGKPVTLSCSQTLNHNVMYWYQQKSSQAPKLLFHYYDKDFNNEADTPDNFQSRRPNTSFCFLDIRSPGLGDTAMYLCATSREGGDYEQYFGPGTRLTVT.

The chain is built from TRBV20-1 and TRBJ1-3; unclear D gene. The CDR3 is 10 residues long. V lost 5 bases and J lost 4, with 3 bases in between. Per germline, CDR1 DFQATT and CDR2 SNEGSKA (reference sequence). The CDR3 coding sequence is TGCAGTGCTCAAGGAAACACCATATATTTT. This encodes CSAQGNTIYF.

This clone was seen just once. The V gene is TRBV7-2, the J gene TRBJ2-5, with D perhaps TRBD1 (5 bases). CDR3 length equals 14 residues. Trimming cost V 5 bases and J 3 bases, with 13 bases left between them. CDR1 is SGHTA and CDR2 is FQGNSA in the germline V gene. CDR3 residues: CASSRNLGEETQYF. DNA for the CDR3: TGTGCCAGCAGCAGAAACTTAGGGGAAGAGACCCAGTACTTC.

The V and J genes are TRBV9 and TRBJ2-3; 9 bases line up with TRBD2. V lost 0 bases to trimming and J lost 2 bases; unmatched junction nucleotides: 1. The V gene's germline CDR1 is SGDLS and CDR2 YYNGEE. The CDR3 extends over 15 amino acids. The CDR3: CASSVVAGDTDTQYF. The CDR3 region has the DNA TGTGCCAGCAGCGTAGTAGCGGGGGACACAGATACGCAGTATTTT.

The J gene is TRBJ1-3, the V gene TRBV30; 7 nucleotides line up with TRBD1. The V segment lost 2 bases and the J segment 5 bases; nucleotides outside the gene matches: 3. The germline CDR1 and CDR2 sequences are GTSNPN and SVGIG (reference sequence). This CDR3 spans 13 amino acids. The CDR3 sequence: CAWSRDSRNTIYF. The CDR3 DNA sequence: TGTGCCTGGAGTCGGGACAGCAGAAACACCATATATTTT. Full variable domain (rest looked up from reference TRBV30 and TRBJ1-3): SQTIHQWPATLVQPVGSPLSLECTVEGTSNPNLYWYRQAAGRGLQLLFYSVGIGQISSEVPQNLSASRPQDRQFILSSKKLLLSDSGFYLCAWSRDSRNTIYFGEGSWLTVV.

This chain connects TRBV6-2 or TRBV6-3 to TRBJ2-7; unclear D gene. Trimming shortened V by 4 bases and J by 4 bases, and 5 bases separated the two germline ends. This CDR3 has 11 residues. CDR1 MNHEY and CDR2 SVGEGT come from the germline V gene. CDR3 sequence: CASSSYYEQYV. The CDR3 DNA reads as TGTGCCAGCAGTTCCTATTACGAGCAGTACGTC.

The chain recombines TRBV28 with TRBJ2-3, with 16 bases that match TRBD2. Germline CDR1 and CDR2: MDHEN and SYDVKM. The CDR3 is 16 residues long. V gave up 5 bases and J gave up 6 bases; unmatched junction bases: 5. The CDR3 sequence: CASSPGLAGGHDTQYF. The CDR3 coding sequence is TGTGCCAGCAGTCCGGGACTAGCGGGGGGGCACGATACGCAGTATTTT.

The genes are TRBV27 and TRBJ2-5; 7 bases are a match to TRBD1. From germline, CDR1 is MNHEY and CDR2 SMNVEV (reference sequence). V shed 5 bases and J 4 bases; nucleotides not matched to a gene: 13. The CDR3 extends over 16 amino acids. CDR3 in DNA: TGTGCCAGCAGTCAGGGGGTTGCGCCTGACAGAGAGACCCAGTACTTC. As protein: CASSQGVAPDRETQYF.

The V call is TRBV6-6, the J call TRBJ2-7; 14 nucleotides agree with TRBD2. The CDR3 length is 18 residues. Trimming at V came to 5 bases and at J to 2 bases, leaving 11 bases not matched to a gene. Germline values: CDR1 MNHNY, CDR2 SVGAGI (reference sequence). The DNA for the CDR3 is TGTGCCAGCAGTCCAACCGGGACTAGCGGGAGCTCCCCCTACGAGCAGTACGTC. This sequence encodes CASSPTGTSGSSPYEQYV.

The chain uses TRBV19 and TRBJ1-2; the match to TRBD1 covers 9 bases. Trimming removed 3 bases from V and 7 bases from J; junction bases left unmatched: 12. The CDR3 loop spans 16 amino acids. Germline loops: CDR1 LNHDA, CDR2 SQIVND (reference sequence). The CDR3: CASSILGTGTSTGYTF. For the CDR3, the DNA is TGTGCCAGTAGTATTCTGGGGACAGGGACGTCGACTGGCTACACCTTC.

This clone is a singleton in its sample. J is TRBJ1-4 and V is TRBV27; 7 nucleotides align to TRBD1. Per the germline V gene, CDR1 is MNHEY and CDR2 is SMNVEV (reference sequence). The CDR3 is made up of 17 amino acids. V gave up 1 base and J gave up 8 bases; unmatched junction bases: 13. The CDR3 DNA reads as TGTGCCAGCAGTTTATGGCCGATTACAGGGGTTGGGGAAAAACTGTTTTTT. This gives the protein CASSLWPITGVGEKLFF.

The DNA of the CDR3 is TGTGCCAGCAGTTCCGTCCCCGGCTCTGGAAACACCATATATTTT. Translation: CASSSVPGSGNTIYF. The chain links TRBV28 to TRBJ1-3; D gene uncertain. The germline CDR1 and CDR2 sequences are MDHEN and SYDVKM. V lost 4 bases and J 0 bases, leaving 10 bases between the germline ends. The CDR3 covers 15 residues.

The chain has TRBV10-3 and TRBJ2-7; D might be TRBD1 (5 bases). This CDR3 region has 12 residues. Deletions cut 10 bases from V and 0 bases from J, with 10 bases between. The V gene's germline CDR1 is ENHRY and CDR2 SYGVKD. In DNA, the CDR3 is TGTGCCACCGGCAGGGACTCCTACGAGCAGTACTTC. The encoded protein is CATGRDSYEQYF.

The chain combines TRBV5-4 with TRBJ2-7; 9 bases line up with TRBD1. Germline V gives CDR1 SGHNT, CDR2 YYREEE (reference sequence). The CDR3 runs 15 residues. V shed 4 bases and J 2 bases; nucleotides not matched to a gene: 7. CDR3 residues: CASSQKDRGTYEQYF. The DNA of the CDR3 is TGTGCCAGCAGCCAGAAGGACAGGGGAACCTACGAGCAGTACTTC.